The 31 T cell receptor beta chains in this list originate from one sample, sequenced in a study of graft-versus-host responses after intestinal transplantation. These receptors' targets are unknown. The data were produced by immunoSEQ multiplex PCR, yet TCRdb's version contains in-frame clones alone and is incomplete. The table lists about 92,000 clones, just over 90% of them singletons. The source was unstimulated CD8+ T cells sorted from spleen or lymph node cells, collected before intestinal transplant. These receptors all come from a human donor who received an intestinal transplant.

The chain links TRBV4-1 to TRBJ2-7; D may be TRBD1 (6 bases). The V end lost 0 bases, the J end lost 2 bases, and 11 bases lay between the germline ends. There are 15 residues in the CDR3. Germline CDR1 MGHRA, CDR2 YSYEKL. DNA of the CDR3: TGCGCCAGCAGCCAAGATGGGAAGGGGGCCTACGAGCAGTACTTC. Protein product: CASSQDGKGAYEQYF.

The chain's CDR3 is CASSSGLAGIYEQFF. The CDR3 nucleotides are TGTGCCAGTAGTTCCGGACTAGCGGGAATTTATGAGCAGTTCTTC. The genes are TRBV19 and TRBJ2-1, with TRBD2 identical over 12 bases. The CDR3 loop spans 15 amino acids. With 5 bases clipped from V and 8 bases from J, the junction kept 7 bases outside the gene matches. The germline V gene encodes CDR1 LNHDA and CDR2 SQIVND (reference sequence).

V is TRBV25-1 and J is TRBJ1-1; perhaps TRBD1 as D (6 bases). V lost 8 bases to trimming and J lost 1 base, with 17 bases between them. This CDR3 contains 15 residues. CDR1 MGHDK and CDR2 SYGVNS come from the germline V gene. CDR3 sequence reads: CASADSSRGNTEAFF. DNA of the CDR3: TGTGCCAGCGCGGACAGTTCCCGGGGGAACACTGAAGCTTTCTTT.

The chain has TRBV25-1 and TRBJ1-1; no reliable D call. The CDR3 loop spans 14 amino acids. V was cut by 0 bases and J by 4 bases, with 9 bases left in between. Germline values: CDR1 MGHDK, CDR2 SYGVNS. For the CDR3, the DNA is TGTGCCAGCAGTGAATATGGAATGATCACTGAAGCTTTCTTT. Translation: CASSEYGMITEAFF.

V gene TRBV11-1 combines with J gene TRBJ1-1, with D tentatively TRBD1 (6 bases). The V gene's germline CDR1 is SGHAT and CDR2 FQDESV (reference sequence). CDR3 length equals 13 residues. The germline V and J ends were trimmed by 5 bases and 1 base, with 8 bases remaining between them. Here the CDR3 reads CASSLGGNTEAFF. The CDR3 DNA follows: TGTGCCAGCAGCCTAGGGGGGAACACTGAAGCTTTCTTT.

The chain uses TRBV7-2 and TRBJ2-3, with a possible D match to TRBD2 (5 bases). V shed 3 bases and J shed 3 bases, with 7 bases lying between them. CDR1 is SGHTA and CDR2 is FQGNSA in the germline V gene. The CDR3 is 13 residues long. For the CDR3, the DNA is TGTGCCAGCAGCTTTGGCGGGACAGATACGCAGTATTTT. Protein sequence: CASSFGGTDTQYF.

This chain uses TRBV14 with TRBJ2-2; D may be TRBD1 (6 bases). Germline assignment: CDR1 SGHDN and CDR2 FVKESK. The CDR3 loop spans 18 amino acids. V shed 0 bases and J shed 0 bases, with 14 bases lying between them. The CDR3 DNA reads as TGTGCCAGCAGCCAAGATTGGGTGGGGGCCACGAACACCGGGGAGCTGTTTTTT. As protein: CASSQDWVGATNTGELFF.

The CDR3 coding sequence is TGTGCCAGCAGCTCCTGGACTAGCGGATATGAGCAGTTCTTC. This sequence encodes CASSSWTSGYEQFF. V is TRBV11-2 and J is TRBJ2-1, with 10 positions matching TRBD2. CDR1 and CDR2 (germline): SGHAT, FQNNGV. The CDR3 loop spans 14 amino acids. With 4 bases clipped from V and 8 bases from J, the junction kept 5 bases outside the gene matches.

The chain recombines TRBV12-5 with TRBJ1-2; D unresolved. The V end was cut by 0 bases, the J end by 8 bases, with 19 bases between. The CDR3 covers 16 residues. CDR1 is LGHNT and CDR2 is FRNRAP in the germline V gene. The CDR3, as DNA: TGTGCTAGTGGTTTGGTACGGGGTATTCCGGTCGAGGGCTACACCTTC. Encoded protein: CASGLVRGIPVEGYTF.

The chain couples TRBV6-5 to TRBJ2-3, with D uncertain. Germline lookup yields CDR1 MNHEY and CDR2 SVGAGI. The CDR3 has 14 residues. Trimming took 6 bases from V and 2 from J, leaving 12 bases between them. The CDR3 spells CASSRVPITDTQYF. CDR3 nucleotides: TGTGCCAGCAGCAGAGTCCCGATCACAGATACGCAGTATTTT.

The CDR3: CASSEIIGSSPYEQYF. As DNA, the CDR3 is TGTGCCAGCAGTGAGATTATAGGCAGCTCCCCCTACGAGCAGTACTTC. The rearrangement uses TRBV25-1 and TRBJ2-7; D gene unclear. CDR1 MGHDK and CDR2 SYGVNS come from the germline V gene. The CDR3 length is 16 residues. V was clipped by 3 bases and J by 2 bases, with 17 bases between them.

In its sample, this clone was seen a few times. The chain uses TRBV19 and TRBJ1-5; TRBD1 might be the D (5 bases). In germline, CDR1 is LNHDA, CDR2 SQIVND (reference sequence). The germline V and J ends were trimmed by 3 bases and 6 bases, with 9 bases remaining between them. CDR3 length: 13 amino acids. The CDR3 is CASSIRGSQPQHF. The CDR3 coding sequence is TGTGCCAGTAGTATTAGGGGCAGTCAGCCCCAGCATTTT.

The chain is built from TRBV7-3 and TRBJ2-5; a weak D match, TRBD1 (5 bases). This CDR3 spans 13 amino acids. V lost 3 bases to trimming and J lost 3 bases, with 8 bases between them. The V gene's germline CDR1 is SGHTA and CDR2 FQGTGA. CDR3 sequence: CASSFGAEETQYF. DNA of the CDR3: TGTGCCAGCAGCTTTGGGGCAGAAGAGACCCAGTACTTC.

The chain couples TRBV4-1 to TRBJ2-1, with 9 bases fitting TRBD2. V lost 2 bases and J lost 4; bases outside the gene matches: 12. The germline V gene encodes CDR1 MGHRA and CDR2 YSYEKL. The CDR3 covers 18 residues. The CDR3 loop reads CASSQSAGGTSSYNEQFF. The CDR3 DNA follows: TGCGCCAGCAGCCAATCCGCGGGGGGGACTAGCTCTTACAATGAGCAGTTCTTC.

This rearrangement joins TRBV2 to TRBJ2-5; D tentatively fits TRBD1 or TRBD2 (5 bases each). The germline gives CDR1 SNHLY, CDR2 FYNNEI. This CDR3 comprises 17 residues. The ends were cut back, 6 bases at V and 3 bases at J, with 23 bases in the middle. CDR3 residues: CASRIPGALNSKETQYF. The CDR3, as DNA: TGTGCCAGCAGGATCCCCGGGGCTTTGAACTCAAAAGAGACCCAGTACTTC.

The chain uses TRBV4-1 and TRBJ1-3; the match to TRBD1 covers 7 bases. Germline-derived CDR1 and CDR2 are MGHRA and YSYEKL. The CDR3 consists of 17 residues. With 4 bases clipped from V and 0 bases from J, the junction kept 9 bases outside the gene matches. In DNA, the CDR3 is TGCGCCAGCAGCCCAGTTGAGGGACAGCACTCTGGAAACACCATATATTTT. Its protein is CASSPVEGQHSGNTIYF.

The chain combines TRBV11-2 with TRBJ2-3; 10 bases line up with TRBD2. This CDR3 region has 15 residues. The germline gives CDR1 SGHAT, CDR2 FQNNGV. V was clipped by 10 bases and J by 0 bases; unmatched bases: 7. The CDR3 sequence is CATDLAGESTDTQYF. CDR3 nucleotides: TGTGCCACAGATCTAGCGGGAGAGAGCACAGATACGCAGTATTTT.

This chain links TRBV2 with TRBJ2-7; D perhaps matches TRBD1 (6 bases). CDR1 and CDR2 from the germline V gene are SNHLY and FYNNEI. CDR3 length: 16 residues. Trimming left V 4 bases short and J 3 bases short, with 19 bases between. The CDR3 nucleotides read TGTGCCAGCAGTGTGAATATTTGGGGGCCGGGCTACGAGCAGTACTTC. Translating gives CASSVNIWGPGYEQYF.

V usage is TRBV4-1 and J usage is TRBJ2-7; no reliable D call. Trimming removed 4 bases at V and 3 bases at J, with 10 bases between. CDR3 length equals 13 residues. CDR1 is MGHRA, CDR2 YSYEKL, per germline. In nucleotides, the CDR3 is TGCGCCAGCAGCCCCAGACACGACTACGAGCAGTACTTC. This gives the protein CASSPRHDYEQYF.

The CDR3 reads CASSIAGLAGTQETQYF. DNA for the CDR3: TGTGCCAGTAGTATAGCGGGACTAGCAGGCACCCAAGAGACCCAGTACTTC. The chain uses TRBV19 and TRBJ2-5; 9 bases line up with TRBD2. The V segment lost 1 base and the J segment 1 base; nucleotides outside the gene matches: 7. The germline gives CDR1 LNHDA, CDR2 SQIVND (reference sequence). The CDR3 has 17 amino acids.

For the CDR3, the DNA is TGTGCCAGTATCAGGGGCACCGGGGAGCTGTTTTTT. This translates into CASIRGTGELFF. V and J are TRBV19 and TRBJ2-2; D is possibly TRBD1 (6 bases). V lost 7 bases and J 4 bases, leaving 7 bases between the germline ends. The germline CDR1 and CDR2 sequences are LNHDA and SQIVND (reference sequence). The CDR3 length is 12 residues.

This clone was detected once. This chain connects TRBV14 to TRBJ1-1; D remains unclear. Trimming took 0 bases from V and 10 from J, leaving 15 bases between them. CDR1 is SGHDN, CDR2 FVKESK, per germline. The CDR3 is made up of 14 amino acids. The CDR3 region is CASSQDLDWKTAFF. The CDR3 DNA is TGTGCCAGCAGCCAAGATTTGGACTGGAAGACAGCTTTCTTT.

Here the CDR3 reads CASSQAPGDEQFF. In DNA form, the CDR3 reads TGCGCCAGCAGCCAAGCGCCGGGGGACGAGCAGTTCTTC. The chain uses TRBV4-1 and TRBJ2-1; D is perhaps TRBD2 (6 bases). The length of the CDR3 is 13 residues. V gave up 1 base and J gave up 10 bases, with 11 bases separating them. Looked up from germline, CDR1 is MGHRA and CDR2 is YSYEKL.

The CDR3 DNA is TGTGCCATCAGTGAGTCCCAAGGGTCCGTGCAGTTCTTC. Translation gives CAISESQGSVQFF. The chain carries TRBV10-3 and TRBJ2-1; the D is unclear. The CDR3 sequence is 13 residues long. Between the trimmed V and J ends, which lost 0 bases and 12 bases, there was a span of 12 bases. Germline V gene sequence: CDR1 ENHRY, CDR2 SYGVKD.

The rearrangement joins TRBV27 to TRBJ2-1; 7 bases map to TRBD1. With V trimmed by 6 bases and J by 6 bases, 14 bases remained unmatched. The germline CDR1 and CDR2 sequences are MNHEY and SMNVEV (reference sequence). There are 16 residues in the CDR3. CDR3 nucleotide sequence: TGTGCCAGCAGCCCGGCATTTGGACAGGCCCCCAATGAGCAGTTCTTC. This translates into CASSPAFGQAPNEQFF.

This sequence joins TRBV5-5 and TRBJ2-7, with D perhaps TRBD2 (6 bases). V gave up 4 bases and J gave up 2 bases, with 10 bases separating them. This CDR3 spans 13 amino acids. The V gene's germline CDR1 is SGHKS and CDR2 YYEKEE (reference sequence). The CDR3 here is CASSPPGAYEQYF. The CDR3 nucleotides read TGTGCCAGCAGCCCCCCGGGGGCCTACGAGCAGTACTTC.

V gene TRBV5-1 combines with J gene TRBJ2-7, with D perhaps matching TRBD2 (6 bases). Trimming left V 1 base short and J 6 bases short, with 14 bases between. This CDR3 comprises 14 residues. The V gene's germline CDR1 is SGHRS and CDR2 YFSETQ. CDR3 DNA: TGCGCCAGCAGCTTGAACCGGGACTTCCTCGAGCAGTACTTC. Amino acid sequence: CASSLNRDFLEQYF.

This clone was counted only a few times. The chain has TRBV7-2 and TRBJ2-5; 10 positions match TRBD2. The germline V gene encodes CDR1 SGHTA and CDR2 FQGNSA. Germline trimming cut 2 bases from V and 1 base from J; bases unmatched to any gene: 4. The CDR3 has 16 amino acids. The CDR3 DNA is TGTGCCAGCAGCTTATCTGCTAGCGGGGGCCAAGAGACCCAGTACTTC. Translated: CASSLSASGGQETQYF.

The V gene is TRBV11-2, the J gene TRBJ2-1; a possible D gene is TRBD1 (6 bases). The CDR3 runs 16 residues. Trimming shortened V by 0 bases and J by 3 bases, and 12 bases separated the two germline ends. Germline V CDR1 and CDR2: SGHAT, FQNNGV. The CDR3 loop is CASSLETGPIYNEQFF. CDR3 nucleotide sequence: TGTGCCAGCAGCTTAGAGACAGGACCTATCTACAATGAGCAGTTCTTC.

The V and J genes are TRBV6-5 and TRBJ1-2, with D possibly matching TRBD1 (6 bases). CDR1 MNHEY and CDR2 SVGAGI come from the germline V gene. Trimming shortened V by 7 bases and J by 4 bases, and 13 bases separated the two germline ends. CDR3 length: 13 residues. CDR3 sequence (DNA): TGTGCCAGCAAGCGACAGGTTGGCTATGGCTACACCTTC. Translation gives CASKRQVGYGYTF.

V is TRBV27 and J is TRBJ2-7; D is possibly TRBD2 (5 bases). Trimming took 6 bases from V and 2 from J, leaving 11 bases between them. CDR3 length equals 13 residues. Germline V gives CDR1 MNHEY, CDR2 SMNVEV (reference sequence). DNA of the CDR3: TGTGCCAGCAGCTCAGACGGGACCTACGAGCAGTACTTC. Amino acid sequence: CASSSDGTYEQYF.